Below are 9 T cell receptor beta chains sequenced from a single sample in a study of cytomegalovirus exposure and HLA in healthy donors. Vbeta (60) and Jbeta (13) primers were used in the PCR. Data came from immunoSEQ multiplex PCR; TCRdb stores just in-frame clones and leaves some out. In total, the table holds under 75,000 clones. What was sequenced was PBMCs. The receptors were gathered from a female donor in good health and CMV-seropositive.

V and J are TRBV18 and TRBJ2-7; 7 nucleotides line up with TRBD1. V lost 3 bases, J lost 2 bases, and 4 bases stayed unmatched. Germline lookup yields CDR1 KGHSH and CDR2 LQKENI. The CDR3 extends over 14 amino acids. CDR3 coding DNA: TGTGCCAGCTCACCGGGACAGCTCGCCTACGAGCAGTACTTC. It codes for CASSPGQLAYEQYF.

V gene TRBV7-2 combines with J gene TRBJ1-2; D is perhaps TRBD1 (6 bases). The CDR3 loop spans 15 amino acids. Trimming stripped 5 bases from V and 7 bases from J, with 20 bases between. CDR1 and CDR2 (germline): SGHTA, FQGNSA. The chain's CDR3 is CASSPRRDKLGGYTF. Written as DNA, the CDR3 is TGTGCCAGCAGCCCGCGTCGGGACAAATTGGGTGGCTACACCTTC.

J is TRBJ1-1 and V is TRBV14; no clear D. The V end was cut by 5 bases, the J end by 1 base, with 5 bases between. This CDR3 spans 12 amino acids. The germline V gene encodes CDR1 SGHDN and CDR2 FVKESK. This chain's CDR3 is CASSKRNTEAFF. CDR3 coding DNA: TGTGCCAGCAGCAAGAGGAACACTGAAGCTTTCTTT.

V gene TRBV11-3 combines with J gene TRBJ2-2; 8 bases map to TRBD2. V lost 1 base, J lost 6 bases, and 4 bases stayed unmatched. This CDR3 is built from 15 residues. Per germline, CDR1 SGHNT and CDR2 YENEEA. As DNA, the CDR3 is TGTGCCAGCAGCTTAGTAGCGGGATCGGCCGGGGAGCTGTTTTTT. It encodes CASSLVAGSAGELFF.

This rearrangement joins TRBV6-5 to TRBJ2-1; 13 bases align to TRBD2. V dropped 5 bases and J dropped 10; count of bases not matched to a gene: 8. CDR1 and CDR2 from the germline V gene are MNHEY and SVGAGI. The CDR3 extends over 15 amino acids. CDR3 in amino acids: CASSPRLAGGPEQFF. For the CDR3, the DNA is TGTGCCAGCAGTCCCAGACTAGCGGGAGGACCAGAGCAGTTCTTC.

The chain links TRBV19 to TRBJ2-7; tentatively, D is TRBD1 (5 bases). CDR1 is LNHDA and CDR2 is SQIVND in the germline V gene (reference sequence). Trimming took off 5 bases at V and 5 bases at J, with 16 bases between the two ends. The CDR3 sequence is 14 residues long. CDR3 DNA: TGTGCCAGTAGTCCTCTGACAGAAGGGAACGAGCAGTACTTC. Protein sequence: CASSPLTEGNEQYF.

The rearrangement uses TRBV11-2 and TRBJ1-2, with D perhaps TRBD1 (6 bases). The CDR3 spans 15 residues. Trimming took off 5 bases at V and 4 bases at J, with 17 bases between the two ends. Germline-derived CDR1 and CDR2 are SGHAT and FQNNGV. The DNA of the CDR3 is TGTGCCAGCAGCCCCGGGGACATTGATCCCTATGGCTACACCTTC. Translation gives CASSPGDIDPYGYTF.

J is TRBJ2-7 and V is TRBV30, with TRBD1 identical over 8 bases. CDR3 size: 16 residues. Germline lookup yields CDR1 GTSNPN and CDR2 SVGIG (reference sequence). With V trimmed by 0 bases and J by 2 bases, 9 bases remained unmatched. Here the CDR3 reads CAWSVLVRTGPYEQYF. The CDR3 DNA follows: TGTGCCTGGAGTGTGTTGGTCAGGACAGGGCCCTACGAGCAGTACTTC.

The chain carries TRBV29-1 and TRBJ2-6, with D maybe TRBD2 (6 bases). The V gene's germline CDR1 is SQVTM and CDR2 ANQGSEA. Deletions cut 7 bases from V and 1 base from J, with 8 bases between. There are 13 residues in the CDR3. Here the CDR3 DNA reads TGCAGCGCTGGAGGGTCTGGGGCCAACGTCCTGACTTTC. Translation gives CSAGGSGANVLTF.